These 6 T cell receptor beta chains share one sample of origin, sequenced in a study of CD8 T cells in Susac syndrome. RNA in amounts of about 0.5 to 1 ug was reverse transcribed with random hexamers. TCRdb used MiXCR to reprocess the immunoSEQ multiplex PCR reads, holding one entry per CDR3 protein. The sample includes under 70,000 distinct CDR3 sequences, just under 95% of them seen just once. Sample: CD8+ T cells from PBMCs. The receptors here all came from a human donor with Susac syndrome.

The rearrangement joins TRBV7-9 to TRBJ2-5; TRBD1 matches 9 bases. Germline assignment: CDR1 SEHNR and CDR2 FQNEAQ (reference sequence). The CDR3 is 15 residues long. Trimming cost V 4 bases and J 1 base; bases outside gene matches: 4. The DNA for the CDR3 is TGTGCCAGCAGCTCGGGACAGGGTACCCAAGAGACCCAGTACTTC. Its translation: CASSSGQGTQETQYF.

CDR3 protein: CASSLIGWDTQYF. For the CDR3, the DNA is TGTGCCAGCAGTTTAATAGGGTGGGATACGCAGTATTTT. The V gene is TRBV27, the J gene TRBJ2-3; D is uncertain. The CDR3 extends over 13 amino acids. The V end was cut by 2 bases, the J end by 6 bases, with 9 bases between. Germline-derived CDR1 and CDR2 are MNHEY and SMNVEV (reference sequence).

This chain uses TRBV7-8 with TRBJ2-3, with unresolved D. The V end was cut by 2 bases, the J end by 4 bases, with 4 bases between. Germline loops: CDR1 SGHVS, CDR2 FQNEAQ. The CDR3 is 12 residues long. As DNA, the CDR3 is TGTGCCAGCAGCTTACCCCCAGATACGCAGTATTTT. It is translated as CASSLPPDTQYF.

V gene TRBV15 combines with J gene TRBJ2-2, with 10 bases aligning to TRBD1. V lost 8 bases and J lost 2; bases outside the gene matches: 2. The length of the CDR3 is 14 residues. Germline V gene sequence: CDR1 LNHNV, CDR2 YYDKDF (reference sequence). CDR3 nucleotides: TGTGCCACCCGGGACAGGGGTAACACCGGGGAGCTGTTTTTT. It yields the protein CATRDRGNTGELFF.

In its sample, this clonotype was seen once. V is TRBV14 and J is TRBJ1-2; 9 nucleotides line up with TRBD1. This CDR3 is 16 amino acids long. Germline CDR1 SGHDN, CDR2 FVKESK. The J segment lost 4 bases and the V segment lost 3 bases, leaving 9 bases of the junction unmatched. The CDR3, as DNA: TGTGCCAGCAGCCAGGCGGGACAGGGAATTACCTATGGCTACACCTTC. It specifies CASSQAGQGITYGYTF.

This chain connects TRBV20-1 to TRBJ2-5; D uncertain. V lost 5 bases, J lost 5 bases, and 18 bases lay in between. CDR1 is DFQATT and CDR2 is SNEGSKA in the germline V gene (reference sequence). This CDR3 contains 14 residues. This chain's CDR3 is CSACVCLVTETQYF. DNA of the CDR3: TGCAGTGCTTGCGTCTGCCTGGTGACTGAGACCCAGTACTTC.